The clone carrying this T cell receptor (beta chain) was seen just once. Its antigen is unidentified. This specimen belongs to a study of cytomegalovirus exposure and HLA in healthy donors. Whole-study results and caveats: Per a later analysis, fewer than 20,000 TCR beta sequences showed association with HLA alleles at 0.05 false discovery rate. The authors later found TCR association rates varying by HLA locus, with DRB1 most and HLA-C fewest. The study put under 200 TCR beta chains on its list as cytomegalovirus-associated.

The J segment lost 7 bases and the V segment lost 7 bases, leaving 12 bases of the junction unmatched. Germline V CDR1 and CDR2: MNHEY, SVGAGI. This CDR3 region has 15 residues. This PCR relied on a set of 60 Vbeta primers and 13 Jbeta primers. TCRdb keeps only in-frame clones here, not all; method: immunoSEQ multiplex PCR. The table shows about 41,000 clones, with roughly 80% occurring only once. The clonotype comes from a man aged 50 to 60 in good health and CMV-seronegative. Sample: PBMCs. The rearrangement joins TRBV6-5 to TRBJ1-5; 8 bases fit TRBD1. The CDR3 DNA reads TGTGCCAGCAACGCCGTCGGACAGGGTGCCCAGCCCCAGCATTTT. Translation gives CASNAVGQGAQPQHF.